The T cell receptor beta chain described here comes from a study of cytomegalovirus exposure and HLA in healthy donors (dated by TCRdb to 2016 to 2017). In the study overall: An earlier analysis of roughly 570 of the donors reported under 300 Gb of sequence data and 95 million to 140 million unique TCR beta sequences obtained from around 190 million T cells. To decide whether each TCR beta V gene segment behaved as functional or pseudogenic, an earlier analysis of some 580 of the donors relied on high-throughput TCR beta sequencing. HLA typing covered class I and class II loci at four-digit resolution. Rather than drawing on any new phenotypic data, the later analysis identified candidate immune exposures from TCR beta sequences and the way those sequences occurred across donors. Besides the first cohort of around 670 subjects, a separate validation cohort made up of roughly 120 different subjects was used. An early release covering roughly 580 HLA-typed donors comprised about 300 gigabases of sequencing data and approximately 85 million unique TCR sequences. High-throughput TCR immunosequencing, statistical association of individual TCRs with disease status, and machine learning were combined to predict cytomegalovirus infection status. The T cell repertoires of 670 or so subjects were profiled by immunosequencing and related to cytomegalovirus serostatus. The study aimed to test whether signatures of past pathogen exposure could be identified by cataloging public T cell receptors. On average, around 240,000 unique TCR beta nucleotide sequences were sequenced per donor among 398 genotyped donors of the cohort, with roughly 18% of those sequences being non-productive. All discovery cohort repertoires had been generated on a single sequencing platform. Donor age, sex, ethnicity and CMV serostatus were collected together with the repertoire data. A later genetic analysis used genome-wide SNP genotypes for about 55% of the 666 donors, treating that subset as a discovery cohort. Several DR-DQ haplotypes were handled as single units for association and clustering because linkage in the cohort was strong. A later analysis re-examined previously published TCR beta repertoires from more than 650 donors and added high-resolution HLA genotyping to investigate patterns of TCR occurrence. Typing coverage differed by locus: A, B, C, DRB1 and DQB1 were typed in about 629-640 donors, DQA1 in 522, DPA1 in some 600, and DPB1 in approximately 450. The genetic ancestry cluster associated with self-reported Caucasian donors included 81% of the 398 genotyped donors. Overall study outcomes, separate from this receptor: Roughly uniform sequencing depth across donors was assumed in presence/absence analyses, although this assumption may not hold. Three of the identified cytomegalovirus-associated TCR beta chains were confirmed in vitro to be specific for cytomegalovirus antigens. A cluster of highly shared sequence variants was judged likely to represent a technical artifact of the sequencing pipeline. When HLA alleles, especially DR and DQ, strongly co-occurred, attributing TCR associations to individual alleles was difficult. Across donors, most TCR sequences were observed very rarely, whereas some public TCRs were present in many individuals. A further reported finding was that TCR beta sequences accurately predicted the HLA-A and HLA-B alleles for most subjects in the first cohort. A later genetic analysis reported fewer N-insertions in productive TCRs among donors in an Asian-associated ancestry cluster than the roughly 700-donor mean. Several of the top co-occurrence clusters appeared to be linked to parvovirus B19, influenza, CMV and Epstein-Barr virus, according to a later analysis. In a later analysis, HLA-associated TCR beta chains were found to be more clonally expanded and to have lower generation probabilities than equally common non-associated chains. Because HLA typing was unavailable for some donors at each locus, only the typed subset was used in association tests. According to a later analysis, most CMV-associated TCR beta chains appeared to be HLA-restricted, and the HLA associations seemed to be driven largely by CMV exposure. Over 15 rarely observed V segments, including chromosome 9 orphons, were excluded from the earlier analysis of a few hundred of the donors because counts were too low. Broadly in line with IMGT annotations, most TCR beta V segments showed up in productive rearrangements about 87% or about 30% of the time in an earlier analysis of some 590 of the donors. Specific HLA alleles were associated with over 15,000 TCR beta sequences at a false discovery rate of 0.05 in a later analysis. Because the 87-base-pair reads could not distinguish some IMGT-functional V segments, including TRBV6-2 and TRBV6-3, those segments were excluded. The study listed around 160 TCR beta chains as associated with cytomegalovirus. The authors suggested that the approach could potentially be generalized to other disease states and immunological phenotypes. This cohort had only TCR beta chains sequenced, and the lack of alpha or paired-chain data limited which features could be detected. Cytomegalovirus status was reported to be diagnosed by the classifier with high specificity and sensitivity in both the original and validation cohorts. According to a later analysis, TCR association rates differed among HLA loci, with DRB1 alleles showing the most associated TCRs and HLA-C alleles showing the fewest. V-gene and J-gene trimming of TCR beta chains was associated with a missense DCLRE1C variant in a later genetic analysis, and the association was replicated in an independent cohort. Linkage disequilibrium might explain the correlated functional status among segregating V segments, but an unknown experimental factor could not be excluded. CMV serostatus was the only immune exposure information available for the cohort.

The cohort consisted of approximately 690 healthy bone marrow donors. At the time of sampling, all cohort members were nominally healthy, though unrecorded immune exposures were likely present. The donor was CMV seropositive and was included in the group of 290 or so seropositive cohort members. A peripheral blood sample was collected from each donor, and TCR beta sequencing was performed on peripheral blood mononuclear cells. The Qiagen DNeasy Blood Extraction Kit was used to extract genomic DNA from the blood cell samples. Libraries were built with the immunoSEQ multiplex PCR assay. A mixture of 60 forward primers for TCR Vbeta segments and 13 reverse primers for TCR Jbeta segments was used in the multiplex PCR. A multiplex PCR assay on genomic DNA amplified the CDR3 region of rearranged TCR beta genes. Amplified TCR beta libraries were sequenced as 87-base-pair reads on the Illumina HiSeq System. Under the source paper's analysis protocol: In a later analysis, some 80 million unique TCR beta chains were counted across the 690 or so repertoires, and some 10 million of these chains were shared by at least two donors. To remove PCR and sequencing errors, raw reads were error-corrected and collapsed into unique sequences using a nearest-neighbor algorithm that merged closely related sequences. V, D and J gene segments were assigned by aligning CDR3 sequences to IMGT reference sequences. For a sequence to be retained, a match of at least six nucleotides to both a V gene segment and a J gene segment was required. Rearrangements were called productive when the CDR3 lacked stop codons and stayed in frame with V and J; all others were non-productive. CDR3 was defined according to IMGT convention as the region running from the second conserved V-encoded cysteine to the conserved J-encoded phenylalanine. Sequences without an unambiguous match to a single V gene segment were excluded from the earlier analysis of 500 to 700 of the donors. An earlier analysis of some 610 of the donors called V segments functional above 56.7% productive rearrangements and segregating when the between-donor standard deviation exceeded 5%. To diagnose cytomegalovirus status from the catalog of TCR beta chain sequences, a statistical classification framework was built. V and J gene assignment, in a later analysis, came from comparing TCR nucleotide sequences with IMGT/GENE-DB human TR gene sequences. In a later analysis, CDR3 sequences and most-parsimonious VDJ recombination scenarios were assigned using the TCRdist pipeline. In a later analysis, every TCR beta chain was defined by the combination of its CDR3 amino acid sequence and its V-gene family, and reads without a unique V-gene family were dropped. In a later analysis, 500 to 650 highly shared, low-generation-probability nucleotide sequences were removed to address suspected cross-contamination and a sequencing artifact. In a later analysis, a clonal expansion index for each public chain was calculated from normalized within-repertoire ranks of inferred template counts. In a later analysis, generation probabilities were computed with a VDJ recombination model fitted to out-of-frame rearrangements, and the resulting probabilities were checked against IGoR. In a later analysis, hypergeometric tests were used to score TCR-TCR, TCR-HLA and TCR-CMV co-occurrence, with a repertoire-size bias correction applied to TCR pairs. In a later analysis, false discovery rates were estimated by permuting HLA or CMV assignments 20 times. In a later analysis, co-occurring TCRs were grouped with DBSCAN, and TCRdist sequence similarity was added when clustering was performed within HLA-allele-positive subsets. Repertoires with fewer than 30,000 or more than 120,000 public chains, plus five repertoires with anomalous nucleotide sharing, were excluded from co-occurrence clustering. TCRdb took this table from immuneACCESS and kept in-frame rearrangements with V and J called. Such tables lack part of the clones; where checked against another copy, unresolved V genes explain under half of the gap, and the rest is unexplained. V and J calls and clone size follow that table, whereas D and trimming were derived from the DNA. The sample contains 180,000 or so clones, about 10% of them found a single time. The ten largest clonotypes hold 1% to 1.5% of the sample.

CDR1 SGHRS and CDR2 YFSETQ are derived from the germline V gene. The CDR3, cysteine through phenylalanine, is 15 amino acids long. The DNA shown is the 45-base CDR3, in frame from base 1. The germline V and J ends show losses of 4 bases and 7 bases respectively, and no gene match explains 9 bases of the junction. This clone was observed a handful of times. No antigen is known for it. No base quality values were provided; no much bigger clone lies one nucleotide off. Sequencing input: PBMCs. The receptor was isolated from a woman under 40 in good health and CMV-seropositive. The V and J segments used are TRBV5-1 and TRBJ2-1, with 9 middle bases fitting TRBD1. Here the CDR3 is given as CASSPGDRGVNEQFF. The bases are TGCGCCAGCAGCCCAGGAGACAGGGGGGTGAATGAGCAGTTCTTC.